The entry that follows covers one T cell receptor beta chain sequence. The target antigen is unknown. The conserved phenylalanine or tryptophan normally closing the CDR3 is absent here, so this likely arose from a read error. No DNA is shown, since the ends of the CDR3 on it are uncertain; the CDR3 is the one TCRdb lists. Exclusion applied to patients with other autoimmune diseases, uncontrolled infections, pregnancy or lactation. These data belong to a study of Graves' ophthalmopathy and Graves' hyperthyroidism. Study-wide results and caveats: Clonotypes were expanded in thyroid at above 0.001 frequency, and most also appeared in blood. Prediction of ophthalmopathy progression reached around 71% sensitivity and about 72% specificity.

The authors amplified TCR beta CDR3 regions from RNA transcripts. Second-round multiplex PCR followed a first-round RT-PCR using HTBI primers. TCRdb ran MiXCR on the multiplex PCR reads and lists one entry per CDR3 protein. This sample has over a million distinct CDR3 sequences, with about two fifths found just once. Counting both end residues, the CDR3 totals 14 amino acids. Germline V lookup: CDR1 LNHNV, CDR2 YYDKDF (reference sequence). V is TRBV15 and J is TRBJ1-1; TRBD1 reflects the table's D call only, with no check against the DNA. Source material: peripheral blood or thyroid tissue (not recorded which). This TCR came from an adult man with Graves' hyperthyroidism. The CDR3: CATSHILTGTGALY.